This T cell receptor beta chain came from a study of blood T cell repertoires in COVID-19. Study summary: The cDNA or gDNA used as material had been derived from T cells, B-cell-depleted T cells, or PBMCs.

Per the study methods: Cell counts per sample came from amplifying reference gene primers. The protocol was immunoSEQ multiplex PCR, while the TCRdb copy is restricted to in-frame clones and leaves out a portion. D and trimming were read from the DNA, whereas the V and J calls and clone size are those reported in that table. The repertoire includes about 200,000 clones, roughly 80% of them detected once, and approximately 12% sits in the top ten. This receptor was taken from a man aged 50-59 years who had recovered from COVID-19. The sample taken for sequencing was peripheral blood.

CDR3 residues: CASSFRRTSGSLYEQFF. The CDR3 DNA follows: TGTGCCAGCAGCTTCCGAAGGACTAGCGGGAGTCTCTATGAGCAGTTCTTC. The chain has TRBV14 and TRBJ2-1, with TRBD2 matching over 13 bases. Germline V gene sequence: CDR1 SGHDN, CDR2 FVKESK. CDR3 length: 17 amino acids. V lost 5 bases, J lost 8 bases, and 12 bases stayed unmatched.